One and the same sample provided the 31 T cell receptor beta chains below, sequenced in a study of T cell responses to AZD1222 COVID-19 vaccine. Clones were read by immunoSEQ multiplex PCR, and TCRdb kept only the in-frame ones, dropping some. Here the sample spans some 100,000 clones, 85% to 90% being singletons. Specimen: peripheral blood, collected on day 0 of AZD1222 vaccination. The receptors stem from an adult in good health.

The chain recombines TRBV19 with TRBJ1-5; D not resolved. The CDR3 sequence is 13 residues long. V was shortened by 5 bases and J by 9 bases, with 14 bases between the two germline ends. The germline V gene encodes CDR1 LNHDA and CDR2 SQIVND (reference sequence). In nucleotides, the CDR3 is TGTGCCAGTAGTTGGGGTACCGACCGGCCCCAGCATTTT. This sequence encodes CASSWGTDRPQHF.

The V and J genes are TRBV3-1 (or the pseudogene TRBV3-2) and TRBJ2-5; no firm D call. Trimming took 4 bases from V and 4 from J, leaving 10 bases between them. CDR1 and CDR2 (germline): LGHDT, YNNKEL (reference sequence). CDR3 size: 13 residues. The CDR3 sequence is CASSPTFRETQYF. In nucleotides, the CDR3 is TGTGCCAGCAGCCCTACGTTCCGAGAGACCCAGTACTTC.

The CDR3, as DNA: TGTGCCAGCAGTGAATACAGCAGGGGGGCAGATACGCAGTATTTT. It specifies CASSEYSRGADTQYF. V is TRBV6-1 and J is TRBJ2-3; tentatively, D is TRBD1 (7 bases). Germline V lookup: CDR1 MNHNS, CDR2 SASEGT. The CDR3 totals 15 residues. V was shortened by 2 bases and J by 4 bases, with 13 bases between the two germline ends.

The chain is built from TRBV7-9 and TRBJ1-2; D not certain. V was cut by 5 bases and J by 4 bases, with 17 bases left in between. CDR3 length: 15 residues. CDR1 and CDR2 (germline): SEHNR, FQNEAQ (reference sequence). CDR3 DNA sequence: TGTGCCAGCAGCCCGAACAAGGCCTGGGCCTATGGCTACACCTTC. This translates into CASSPNKAWAYGYTF.

V is TRBV28 and J is TRBJ2-3; D is unclear. V shed 6 bases and J shed 2 bases, with 12 bases lying between them. Germline-derived CDR1 and CDR2 are MDHEN and SYDVKM. The CDR3 spans 14 residues. The CDR3 loop reads CASRATGDTDTQYF. CDR3 nucleotide sequence: TGTGCCAGCAGAGCGACTGGAGACACAGATACGCAGTATTTT.

This chain links TRBV6-2 or TRBV6-3 with TRBJ1-4; TRBD1 agrees at 10 bases. The length of the CDR3 is 19 residues. CDR1 MNHEY and CDR2 SVGEGT come from the germline V gene. Trimming cost V 0 bases and J 0 bases; bases outside gene matches: 7. The CDR3 region is CASSYSGTGAFATNEKLFF. In DNA form, the CDR3 reads TGTGCCAGCAGTTACTCGGGGACAGGGGCCTTTGCAACTAATGAAAAACTGTTTTTT.

The chain employs TRBV7-3 and TRBJ1-2; 8 bases fit TRBD1. Germline CDR1 reads SGHTA; CDR2 reads FQGTGA. The V and J ends lost 5 bases and 4 bases, in that order; junction bases with no gene match: 6. This CDR3 has 14 amino acids. The CDR3 DNA reads as TGTGCCAGCAGCCCAGACAGGGGTGGCTATGGCTACACCTTC. This gives the protein CASSPDRGGYGYTF.

This chain links TRBV14 with TRBJ2-1; D is unclear. The CDR3 covers 15 residues. Trimming shortened V by 4 bases and J by 2 bases, and 12 bases separated the two germline ends. Germline values: CDR1 SGHDN, CDR2 FVKESK. The CDR3 nucleotides are TGTGCCAGCAGCCTCGGGCCATTGCCCTACAATGAGCAGTTCTTC. Translated: CASSLGPLPYNEQFF.

Here the CDR3 reads CASSLRGGDGYTF. CDR3 nucleotides: TGTGCCAGCAGCTTGAGGGGGGGCGATGGCTACACCTTC. This rearrangement joins TRBV5-4 to TRBJ1-2, with a weak D call TRBD1 (6 bases). This CDR3 is built from 13 residues. Trimming took off 1 base at V and 6 bases at J, with 10 bases between the two ends. Per germline, CDR1 SGHNT and CDR2 YYREEE (reference sequence).

This chain links TRBV7-9 with TRBJ1-6, with TRBD1 matching 7 bases. Germline loops: CDR1 SEHNR, CDR2 FQNEAQ (reference sequence). V lost 1 base to trimming and J lost 8 bases; unmatched junction nucleotides: 11. CDR3 length equals 17 residues. CDR3 loop: CASSLGSGGLPHSPLHF. The CDR3 DNA reads TGTGCCAGCAGCTTAGGGTCAGGGGGACTCCCCCATTCACCCCTCCACTTT.

In the case of this clone: The identical CDR3 is also encoded by other nucleotide sequences in the sample. The chain carries TRBV5-8 and TRBJ1-2; D ambiguous. Trimming cost V 1 base and J 8 bases, with 6 bases left between them. CDR1 and CDR2 from the germline V gene are SGHTS and YDEGEE. The CDR3 extends over 11 amino acids. For the CDR3, the DNA is TGTGCCAGCAGCTTGTATGGGGGCTACACCTTC. Translated: CASSLYGGYTF.

This clone was seen a single time. V usage is TRBV5-1 and J usage is TRBJ1-2, with 7 bases matching TRBD1. Germline CDR1 and CDR2: SGHRS and YFSETQ. The junction had 7 bases not matched to a gene; V was cut back by 4 bases and J by 4 bases. CDR3 length equals 14 residues. The CDR3 reads CASSTSDRVYGYTF. The DNA for the CDR3 is TGCGCCAGCAGCACCTCTGACAGGGTCTATGGCTACACCTTC.

This clone was counted at least ten times. This chain links TRBV5-5 with TRBJ1-1, with D maybe TRBD1 (6 bases). The CDR3 has 14 residues. With 3 bases removed from V and 0 bases from J, the gap between germline ends came to 9 bases. Germline CDR1 is SGHKS and CDR2 is YYEKEE (reference sequence). The CDR3 region is CASSWRQVNTEAFF. The CDR3 nucleotides are TGTGCCAGCAGCTGGAGACAGGTGAACACTGAAGCTTTCTTT. The variable domain in full, with the rest retrieved from reference TRBV5-5 and TRBJ1-1, is DAGVTQSPTHLIKTRGQQVTLRCSPISGHKSVSWYQQVLGQGPQFIFQYYEKEERGRGNFPDRFSARQFPNYSSELNVNALLLGDSALYLCASSWRQVNTEAFFGQGTRLTVV.

The CDR3 spells CASTSRRETEAFF. The CDR3 DNA sequence: TGTGCCAGCACCTCCCGTAGGGAAACTGAAGCTTTCTTT. The chain joins TRBV2 to TRBJ1-1; no clear D. The CDR3 totals 13 residues. Germline values: CDR1 SNHLY, CDR2 FYNNEI. V was pared by 7 bases and J by 5 bases, with 14 bases between. The full variable domain, completed using reference TRBV2 and TRBJ1-1, is EPEVTQTPSHQVTQMGQEVILRCVPISNHLYFYWYRQILGQKVEFLVSFYNNEISEKSEIFDDQFSVERPDGSNFTLKIRSTKLEDSAMYFCASTSRRETEAFFGQGTRLTVV.

The chain is built from TRBV28 and TRBJ2-7; 11 positions agree with TRBD2. The germline gives CDR1 MDHEN, CDR2 SYDVKM. The CDR3 is made up of 15 amino acids. Trimming took 6 bases from V and 5 from J; bases not matched to a gene: 9. The CDR3 DNA is TGTGCCAGCAGACACCTACTAGCGGGAGCGAACGAGCAGTACTTC. Protein product: CASRHLLAGANEQYF. Combining the CDR3 with reference TRBV28 and TRBJ2-7 gives the whole variable domain DVKVTQSSRYLVKRTGEKVFLECVQDMDHENMFWYRQDPGLGLRLIYFSYDVKMKEKGDIPEGYSVSREKKERFSLILESASTNQTSMYLCASRHLLAGANEQYFGPGTRLTVT.

CDR3 amino acids: CASSNCRGANEKLFF. In DNA, the CDR3 is TGTGCCAGCAGCAACTGTAGGGGGGCTAATGAAAAACTGTTTTTT. The chain joins TRBV21-1 to TRBJ1-4. TRBV21-1 is reported as a pseudogene. CDR3 length: 15 amino acids.

DNA for the CDR3: TGTGCCAGCAGCCAAGAAAGGTTTTCGGGGTTGAATGAGCAGTTCTTC. Its translation: CASSQERFSGLNEQFF. The chain joins TRBV4-2 to TRBJ2-1; D may be TRBD2 (5 bases). Trimming took off 0 bases at V and 7 bases at J, with 16 bases between the two ends. This CDR3 is 16 amino acids long. Germline V gene lookup returns CDR1 LGHNA and CDR2 YNFKEQ.

This clone was seen once. This chain links TRBV28 with TRBJ1-5, with D hard to call. Deletions cut 2 bases from V and 6 bases from J, with 17 bases between. The CDR3 is made up of 16 amino acids. The germline CDR1 and CDR2 sequences are MDHEN and SYDVKM. CDR3 nucleotides: TGTGCCAGCAGTTTAATACCGATAGGCTGGAGTCAGCCCCAGCATTTT. Its protein product is CASSLIPIGWSQPQHF.

This chain links TRBV12-5 with TRBJ2-2, with 7 bases that match TRBD2. The CDR3 has 17 residues. Germline V lookup: CDR1 LGHNT, CDR2 FRNRAP. The junction had 9 bases not matched to a gene; V was cut back by 3 bases and J by 2 bases. The CDR3 is CASGLTSATDNTGELFF. CDR3 nucleotides: TGTGCTAGTGGTTTAACTAGCGCGACAGATAACACCGGGGAGCTGTTTTTT.

This chain connects TRBV16 to TRBJ2-1, with TRBD1 identical over 11 bases. This CDR3 is 15 amino acids long. V lost 7 bases and J lost 7; bases outside the gene matches: 9. Germline V gene lookup returns CDR1 KGHSY and CDR2 FQNENV. The CDR3 DNA sequence: TGTGCCAGCACCCTAGGACAGGGGGCGCGGAATGAGCAGTTCTTC. Its translation: CASTLGQGARNEQFF.

The chain has TRBV10-3 and TRBJ1-5; maybe TRBD1 (6 bases). Trimming took 10 bases from V and 5 from J, leaving 21 bases between them. From germline, CDR1 is ENHRY and CDR2 SYGVKD. CDR3 length equals 15 residues. The CDR3 DNA sequence: TGTGCCACCGTCCAGGGATTGGGGGGCGATCAGCCCCAGCATTTT. Its protein is CATVQGLGGDQPQHF.

The rearrangement joins TRBV5-1 to TRBJ1-5; D perhaps matches TRBD1 (5 bases). V shed 1 base and J shed 0 bases, with 8 bases lying between them. Germline V lookup: CDR1 SGHRS, CDR2 YFSETQ. The CDR3 is 15 amino acids. As DNA, the CDR3 is TGCGCCAGCAGCTTGCGGGGGGATAGCAATCAGCCCCAGCATTTT. This encodes CASSLRGDSNQPQHF.

The chain combines TRBV11-3 with TRBJ2-2, with TRBD2 as a possible D gene (6 bases). CDR3 length: 16 amino acids. Trimming shortened V by 3 bases and J by 6 bases, and 17 bases separated the two germline ends. Germline CDR1 is SGHNT and CDR2 is YENEEA. The CDR3 coding sequence is TGTGCCAGCAGCTTGGGGAGGTTGGGAGGATCCGGGGAGCTGTTTTTT. It specifies CASSLGRLGGSGELFF. Combining the CDR3 with reference TRBV11-3 and TRBJ2-2 gives the whole variable domain EAGVVQSPRYKIIEKKQPVAFWCNPISGHNTLYWYLQNLGQGPELLIRYENEEAVDDSQLPKDRFSAERLKGVDSTLKIQPAELGDSAVYLCASSLGRLGGSGELFFGEGSRLTVL.

V usage is TRBV5-1 and J usage is TRBJ2-1; D is undetermined. The CDR3 is 16 amino acids. V was trimmed by 1 base and J by 2 bases, leaving 13 bases between them. Germline CDR1 SGHRS, CDR2 YFSETQ. As DNA, the CDR3 is TGCGCCAGCAGCTTGTCTCCTGAGGCTGCCTACAATGAGCAGTTCTTC. Its translation is CASSLSPEAAYNEQFF. Variable domain in full (rest from reference TRBV5-1 and TRBJ2-1): KAGVTQTPRYLIKTRGQQVTLSCSPISGHRSVSWYQQTPGQGLQFLFEYFSETQRNKGNFPGRFSGRQFSNSRSEMNVSTLELGDSALYLCASSLSPEAAYNEQFFGPGTRLTVL.

The rearrangement links TRBV19 to TRBJ1-2; D uncertain. Germline CDR1 reads LNHDA; CDR2 reads SQIVND (reference sequence). The CDR3 length is 14 residues. Trimming took 6 bases from V and 4 from J, leaving 15 bases between them. CDR3 DNA: TGTGCCAGTAGCAGCAATCGTCAGGTCTATGGCTACACCTTC. Translation: CASSSNRQVYGYTF. The full variable domain, completed using reference TRBV19 and TRBJ1-2, is DGGITQSPKYLFRKEGQNVTLSCEQNLNHDAMYWYRQDPGQGLRLIYYSQIVNDFQKGDIAEGYSVSREKKESFPLTVTSAQKNPTAFYLCASSSNRQVYGYTFGSGTRLTVV.

In DNA, the CDR3 is TGTGCCAGAGTCGACAGGGGGCTCGCGAACTATGGCTACACCTTC. Protein sequence: CARVDRGLANYGYTF. The genes are TRBV9 and TRBJ1-2; 10 nucleotides align to TRBD1. V was pared by 8 bases and J by 2 bases, with 9 bases of the junction left unmatched. Germline assignment: CDR1 SGDLS and CDR2 YYNGEE. The CDR3 covers 15 residues.

The chain is built from TRBV18 and TRBJ1-1, with TRBD1 matching over 9 bases. V lost 3 bases and J lost 1; bases outside the gene matches: 3. The CDR3 length is 15 residues. Per germline, CDR1 KGHSH and CDR2 LQKENI. This CDR3 reads CASSPGQGTNTEAFF. CDR3 coding DNA: TGTGCCAGCTCACCCGGACAGGGGACGAACACTGAAGCTTTCTTT.

The chain uses TRBV4-1 and TRBJ2-7; D gene unclear. V lost 0 bases and J lost 2, with 8 bases in between. Germline V gene sequence: CDR1 MGHRA, CDR2 YSYEKL. The CDR3 is 14 residues long. CDR3 sequence (DNA): TGCGCCAGCAGCCAAGATCCAGGTCCCTACGAGCAGTACTTC. As protein: CASSQDPGPYEQYF.

The rearrangement uses TRBV28 and TRBJ2-7; TRBD1 matches 10 bases. J was trimmed by 7 bases and V by 9 bases; bases with no gene match: 12. The CDR3 has 14 amino acids. Germline lookup yields CDR1 MDHEN and CDR2 SYDVKM. The CDR3 sequence is CASYRDRGVGEQYF. The CDR3 bases are TGTGCCAGTTACCGGGACAGGGGAGTCGGGGAGCAGTACTTC. Combining the CDR3 with reference TRBV28 and TRBJ2-7 gives the whole variable domain DVKVTQSSRYLVKRTGEKVFLECVQDMDHENMFWYRQDPGLGLRLIYFSYDVKMKEKGDIPEGYSVSREKKERFSLILESASTNQTSMYLCASYRDRGVGEQYFGPGTRLTVT.

Only one count was recorded for this clone. This chain joins TRBV5-1 and TRBJ1-4; TRBD1 is a possible D gene (6 bases). The V gene's germline CDR1 is SGHRS and CDR2 YFSETQ. The CDR3 runs 15 residues. The V end lost 8 bases, the J end lost 1 base, and 15 bases lay between the germline ends. CDR3 residues: CASSGQSGTNEKLFF. CDR3 in DNA: TGCGCCAGTAGTGGACAGTCAGGAACTAATGAAAAACTGTTTTTT.

This clone was seen a single time. J is TRBJ1-1 and V is TRBV27; possibly TRBD1 for D (5 bases). This CDR3 is 13 amino acids long. V was cut by 7 bases and J by 0 bases, with 9 bases left in between. Germline values: CDR1 MNHEY, CDR2 SMNVEV (reference sequence). The CDR3 region is CASMRGMNTEAFF. Written as DNA, the CDR3 is TGTGCCAGCATGAGGGGTATGAACACTGAAGCTTTCTTT.